The 17 T cell receptor beta chains listed next were all sequenced from one sample in a study of OX40 agonist ivuxolimab in advanced cancers. Produced via immunoSEQ multiplex PCR; TCRdb's table is partial and in-frame only. The data hold about 28,000 clones, with approximately 81% observed a single time. Here the sequenced sample was CD4+ or CD8+ T cells sorted from blood, taken in a trial of the OX40 agonist ivuxolimab. The receptors shown here come from an adult with an advanced solid tumor such as melanoma, head and neck, liver or kidney cancer.

The V gene is TRBV18, the J gene TRBJ2-7; maybe TRBD1 (6 bases). The germline V gene encodes CDR1 KGHSH and CDR2 LQKENI. CDR3 length equals 13 residues. Trimming shortened V by 4 bases and J by 5 bases, and 12 bases separated the two germline ends. The CDR3, as DNA: TGTGCCAGCTCACACCCGGCAGGGGACGAGCAGTACTTC. This encodes CASSHPAGDEQYF.

This clone was seen a few times. CDR3 DNA sequence: TGTGCCAGCAGGAGGGAGGGCAACCTCTTCGGTATTCAGTACTTC. The encoded protein is CASRREGNLFGIQYF. This chain joins TRBV5-8 and TRBJ2-4, with 7 bases that match TRBD2. Unmatched junction bases numbered 15, after V lost 5 bases and J lost 10 bases. There are 15 residues in the CDR3. Germline lookup yields CDR1 SGHTS and CDR2 YDEGEE.

The chain has TRBV7-9 and TRBJ2-3; D is undetermined. Trimming shortened V by 5 bases and J by 1 base, and 13 bases separated the two germline ends. The length of the CDR3 is 15 residues. Germline assignment: CDR1 SEHNR and CDR2 FQNEAQ (reference sequence). As DNA, the CDR3 is TGTGCCAGCAGCCCCCCCGGTTGGGGCACAGATACGCAGTATTTT. Translation: CASSPPGWGTDTQYF.

The chain uses TRBV28 and TRBJ2-3; 9 bases are a match to TRBD2. J gave up 4 bases and V 5 bases, and 7 bases lay outside the gene matches. The CDR3 is made up of 15 amino acids. Looked up from germline, CDR1 is MDHEN and CDR2 is SYDVKM. In DNA form, the CDR3 reads TGTGCCAGCAGTCTAGACCCTAGCGGGGCAGATACGCAGTATTTT. Its protein product is CASSLDPSGADTQYF.

This clone has only one observation. V gene TRBV27 combines with J gene TRBJ2-1; D may correspond to TRBD1 or TRBD2 (6 bases each). This CDR3 has 13 residues. The germline CDR1 and CDR2 sequences are MNHEY and SMNVEV (reference sequence). Trimming removed 4 bases from V and 5 bases from J, with 9 bases in between. CDR3 in amino acids: CASSSRGHNEQFF. CDR3 nucleotides: TGTGCCAGCAGTTCACGGGGGCACAATGAGCAGTTCTTC.

This clone was seen only a few times. The chain recombines TRBV11-1 with TRBJ1-1; 9 bases align to TRBD1. Germline values: CDR1 SGHAT, CDR2 FQDESV (reference sequence). The CDR3 has 15 amino acids. V shed 2 bases, J shed 5 bases, and the junction held 6 bases outside the gene matches. This chain's CDR3 is CASSLWTGEGTEAFF. The CDR3 region has the DNA TGTGCCAGCAGCTTATGGACAGGGGAGGGGACTGAAGCTTTCTTT.

V usage is TRBV7-2 and J usage is TRBJ2-1; D might be TRBD2 (5 bases). This CDR3 has 16 residues. The germline V gene encodes CDR1 SGHTA and CDR2 FQGNSA. With 1 base removed from V and 0 bases from J, the gap between germline ends came to 10 bases. For the CDR3, the DNA is TGTGCCAGCAGCTTAGGGCTCCGGGGCTCCTACAATGAGCAGTTCTTC. This codes for CASSLGLRGSYNEQFF.

The chain carries TRBV19 and TRBJ1-5, with 8 bases aligning to TRBD1. The V gene's germline CDR1 is LNHDA and CDR2 SQIVND (reference sequence). The ends lost 7 bases at V and 3 bases at J; junction bases unmatched: 11. The CDR3 runs 16 residues. In DNA form, the CDR3 reads TGTGCCAGTATGGCCGGACAGGGCCTCTTCAATCAGCCCCAGCATTTT. Its translation: CASMAGQGLFNQPQHF.

V and J are TRBV4-1 and TRBJ1-1, with D perhaps matching TRBD1 (6 bases). V shed 2 bases and J shed 2 bases, with 12 bases lying between them. The CDR3 runs to 15 residues. CDR1 is MGHRA and CDR2 is YSYEKL in the germline V gene. CDR3 protein: CASSQTQGLNTEAFF. CDR3 nucleotide sequence: TGCGCCAGCAGCCAAACCCAGGGGCTAAACACTGAAGCTTTCTTT.

The chain combines TRBV27 with TRBJ2-4; D perhaps matches TRBD2 (5 bases). This CDR3 comprises 16 residues. V lost 6 bases and J 0 bases, leaving 15 bases between the germline ends. Germline V gene data show CDR1 as MNHEY and CDR2 as SMNVEV (reference sequence). The CDR3 here is CASSTWTAAAKNIQYF. The CDR3 nucleotides are TGTGCCAGCAGCACTTGGACTGCGGCAGCCAAAAACATTCAGTACTTC.

The V gene is TRBV19, the J gene TRBJ2-7; tentative D call: TRBD1 (5 bases). V was pared by 6 bases and J by 0 bases, with 18 bases between. Per the germline V gene, CDR1 is LNHDA and CDR2 is SQIVND (reference sequence). This CDR3 spans 16 amino acids. The chain's CDR3 is CASSLSWGSFSYEQYF. CDR3 DNA sequence: TGTGCCAGTAGCCTCTCGTGGGGCAGCTTCTCCTACGAGCAGTACTTC.

The J gene is TRBJ2-5, the V gene TRBV28, with 12 bases lining up with TRBD2. V was pared by 3 bases and J by 0 bases, with 5 bases of the junction left unmatched. CDR3 length equals 17 residues. Germline CDR1 and CDR2: MDHEN and SYDVKM. The CDR3 region has the DNA TGTGCCAGCAGTTTCGGGACTAGCGGGTCGTACCAAGAGACCCAGTACTTC. Protein: CASSFGTSGSYQETQYF.

The chain links TRBV27 to TRBJ2-7; 7 bases are a match to TRBD1. The CDR3 loop spans 14 amino acids. CDR1 is MNHEY and CDR2 is SMNVEV in the germline V gene (reference sequence). J lost 4 bases, V lost 5 bases, and 8 bases had no gene match. CDR3 coding DNA: TGTGCCAGCAGTCGGACAGGAGGTCTGTACGAGCAGTACTTC. Amino acid sequence: CASSRTGGLYEQYF.

A single count supports this clone. The rearrangement uses TRBV9 and TRBJ2-3; 8 bases align to TRBD2. This CDR3 contains 17 residues. Germline values: CDR1 SGDLS, CDR2 YYNGEE. V lost 1 base and J lost 1; bases outside the gene matches: 8. The CDR3 nucleotides are TGTGCCAGCAGCGTAAACCGGGGGGGGCGCGGCACAGATACGCAGTATTTT. It translates to CASSVNRGGRGTDTQYF.

This chain uses TRBV5-1 with TRBJ2-1, with 9 nucleotides matching TRBD1. V was clipped by 4 bases and J by 7 bases; unmatched bases: 9. The CDR3 contains 15 residues. Germline V CDR1 and CDR2: SGHRS, YFSETQ. CDR3 DNA: TGCGCCAGCAGCGCGTGGACAGGGGTAGGGAATGAGCAGTTCTTC. Its protein product is CASSAWTGVGNEQFF.

The rearrangement uses TRBV11-2 and TRBJ2-7; 8 nucleotides line up with TRBD2. CDR3 length equals 14 residues. With V trimmed by 3 bases and J by 0 bases, 1 base remained unmatched. Germline V CDR1 and CDR2: SGHAT, FQNNGV. The CDR3 region has the DNA TGTGCCAGCAGCTTTAGCGGGACCTCCTACGAGCAGTACTTC. Amino acid sequence: CASSFSGTSYEQYF.

Details on this clone: An end of the junction differs from the germline gene, which may be a read error. Other DNA sequences from this sample encode an identical CDR3 as well. V and J are TRBV14 and TRBJ2-7; TRBD2 agrees at 10 bases. Germline-derived CDR1 and CDR2 are SGHDN and FVKESK. The CDR3 is made up of 20 amino acids. The CDR3: CASSQDPPWTSGYPTYEQYF. The CDR3 DNA sequence: TGTGCCAGCAGTCAAGATCCCCCGTGGACTAGCGGCTACCCCACCTACGAGCAGTACTTC.